This T cell receptor beta chain was sequenced for a study of blood T cell repertoires in COVID-19. For the study at large: Donors in the United States, Italy and Spain gave samples during acute or convalescent COVID-19. T cells, B-cell-depleted T cells, or PBMCs provided the cDNA or gDNA that served as material.

Authors' analysis steps: Estimated nucleated cell counts came from reference gene primer amplification. Here immunoSEQ multiplex PCR was the method, and the copy in TCRdb shows in-frame clones only, minus some. D and trimming come from the DNA, and the V and J calls and clone size come from that table. Of around 140,000 clones in the sample, roughly four fifths were seen once. Germline V gene data show CDR1 as MNHEY and CDR2 as SMNVEV (reference sequence). The CDR3 is 13 amino acids. V lost 1 base and J 7 bases, leaving 10 bases between the germline ends. The sequencing sample was made of peripheral blood. The origin of this receptor is a human donor with acute or convalescent COVID-19. The donor label of this sample is uncertain. V usage is TRBV27 and J usage is TRBJ1-1; no clear D. The CDR3 is CASSLLGGDEAFF. In nucleotides, the CDR3 is TGTGCCAGCAGTTTATTGGGTGGAGATGAAGCTTTCTTT.